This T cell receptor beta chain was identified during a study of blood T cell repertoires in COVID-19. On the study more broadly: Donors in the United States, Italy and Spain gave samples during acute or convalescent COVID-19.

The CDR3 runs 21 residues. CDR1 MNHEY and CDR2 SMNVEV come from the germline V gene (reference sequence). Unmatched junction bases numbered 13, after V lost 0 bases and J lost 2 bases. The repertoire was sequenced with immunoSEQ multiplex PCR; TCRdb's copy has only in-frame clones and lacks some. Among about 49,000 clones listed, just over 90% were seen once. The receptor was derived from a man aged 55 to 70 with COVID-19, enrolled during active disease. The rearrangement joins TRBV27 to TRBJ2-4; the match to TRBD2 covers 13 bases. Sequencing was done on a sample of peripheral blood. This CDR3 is CASSLSLPTSGRGPTKNIQYF. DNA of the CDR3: TGTGCCAGCAGTTTATCTCTCCCAACTAGCGGGAGGGGGCCAACCAAAAACATTCAGTACTTC.